This entry lists 17 T cell receptor beta chains sequenced from one sample in a study of identical twins. TCRdb re-called the 5' RACE reads with MiXCR, one entry per CDR3 protein. The sample lists under 1 million distinct CDR3 sequences, more than 9% occurring once. This sample was shared with a second study, whose subject was yellow fever vaccine responses in identical twins.

Sequencing was carried out using PBMCs. Receptor source: a woman under 30 in good health.

This clonotype was detected only a few times. This chain uses TRBV12-3 or TRBV12-4 with TRBJ2-2, with TRBD2 identical over 7 bases. This CDR3 is 14 amino acids long. After removal of 8 bases from V and 3 bases from J, the junction contained 6 bases not matched to a gene. CDR3 coding DNA: TGTGCCAGCGACCGGGACTACCACACCGGGGAGCTGTTTTTT. Translated: CASDRDYHTGELFF.

The chain is built from TRBV11-2 and TRBJ2-1, with 11 positions matching TRBD2. V was pared by 2 bases and J by 0 bases, with 12 bases of the junction left unmatched. CDR1 is SGHAT and CDR2 is FQNNGV in the germline V gene. The CDR3 is 20 amino acids. CDR3 residues: CASSLRSKLAGVSSYNEQFF. The DNA of the CDR3 is TGTGCCAGCAGCTTAAGGTCGAAACTAGCGGGGGTCTCCTCCTACAATGAGCAGTTCTTC.

The rearrangement uses TRBV10-2 and TRBJ2-2; D uncertain. V was pared by 3 bases and J by 1 base, with 12 bases between. Germline V gene data show CDR1 as WSHSY and CDR2 as SAAADI. CDR3 length equals 16 residues. The CDR3 region is CASSDVGTRNTGELFF. The CDR3 region has the DNA TGCGCCAGCAGTGATGTTGGTACAAGGAACACCGGGGAGCTGTTTTTT.

This sequence joins TRBV18 and TRBJ2-1, with 8 positions matching TRBD2. Per germline, CDR1 KGHSH and CDR2 LQKENI. The CDR3 extends over 16 amino acids. The ends lost 4 bases at V and 8 bases at J; junction bases unmatched: 13. Written as DNA, the CDR3 is TGTGCCAGCTCACGTAGACTAGCGATATGGGGCGATGAGCAGTTCTTC. Its protein product is CASSRRLAIWGDEQFF.

This clonotype was observed a single time. The chain employs TRBV7-6 and TRBJ2-7; a possible D gene is TRBD2 (5 bases). The CDR3 loop spans 16 amino acids. From germline, CDR1 is SGHVS and CDR2 FNYEAQ. Between the trimmed V and J ends, which lost 5 bases and 3 bases, there was a span of 20 bases. The CDR3 here is CASSPEGYQPFYEQYV. Written as DNA, the CDR3 is TGTGCCAGCAGCCCCGAGGGATACCAGCCGTTCTACGAGCAGTACGTC.

The chain employs TRBV10-3 and TRBJ2-2; D tentatively fits TRBD1 or TRBD2 (5 bases each). The CDR3 runs 13 residues. Germline values: CDR1 ENHRY, CDR2 SYGVKD. Trimming left V 6 bases short and J 3 bases short, with 8 bases between. The CDR3 bases are TGTGCCATCAGGAGGGGTGACACCGGGGAGCTGTTTTTT. It is translated as CAIRRGDTGELFF.

The V gene is TRBV10-3, the J gene TRBJ2-2; TRBD1 matches 8 bases. CDR1 is ENHRY, CDR2 SYGVKD, per germline. This CDR3 has 17 amino acids. The trim removed 4 bases at V and 10 bases at J, leaving 17 bases unmatched. CDR3 amino acids: CAISGTDREKMSAELFF. The DNA for the CDR3 is TGTGCCATCAGTGGGACGGACAGGGAAAAGATGTCCGCGGAGCTGTTTTTT.

This rearrangement joins TRBV12-3 or TRBV12-4 to TRBJ2-5; no clear D gene. The CDR3 is made up of 13 amino acids. V lost 5 bases to trimming and J lost 5 bases, with 12 bases between them. CDR3 sequence reads: CASSPAARETQYF. DNA for the CDR3: TGTGCCAGCAGTCCCGCGGCGAGGGAGACCCAGTACTTC.

Only a few counts were recorded for this clonotype. This sequence joins TRBV4-1 and TRBJ2-5; 10 positions agree with TRBD2. This CDR3 spans 15 amino acids. V gave up 5 bases and J gave up 4 bases; unmatched junction bases: 7. Germline V gene sequence: CDR1 MGHRA, CDR2 YSYEKL. CDR3 coding DNA: TGCGCCAGCAGCGCGGCGGCTAGCGGGAGAGAGACCCAGTACTTC. Its translation is CASSAAASGRETQYF.

The chain joins TRBV10-2 to TRBJ1-6; D remains ambiguous. CDR1 is WSHSY and CDR2 is SAAADI in the germline V gene. Trimming left V 5 bases short and J 3 bases short, with 8 bases between. CDR3 length equals 14 residues. The CDR3 sequence is CASSQDHYNSPLHF. CDR3 nucleotides: TGCGCCAGCAGTCAGGACCACTATAATTCACCCCTCCACTTT.

Many counts were recorded for this clonotype. The rearrangement joins TRBV15 to TRBJ2-1; D gene ambiguous. With 6 bases removed from V and 5 bases from J, the gap between germline ends came to 20 bases. Germline V gene lookup returns CDR1 LNHNV and CDR2 YYDKDF (reference sequence). The CDR3 consists of 16 residues. CDR3 sequence: CATSRGPFGRDNEQFF. In DNA, the CDR3 is TGTGCCACCAGTCGAGGCCCATTTGGTAGGGACAATGAGCAGTTCTTC.

This clonotype was found a few times. This chain connects TRBV3-1 to TRBJ1-1; a weak D match, TRBD1 (5 bases). The CDR3 contains 13 residues. The V end was cut by 4 bases, the J end by 6 bases, with 12 bases between. Germline V gene lookup returns CDR1 LGHDT and CDR2 YNNKEL (reference sequence). Here the CDR3 reads CASSLRGSAEAFF. In DNA form, the CDR3 reads TGTGCCAGCAGCCTACGGGGGTCGGCTGAAGCTTTCTTT.

This clonotype occurred many times. The rearrangement joins TRBV12-3 or TRBV12-4 to TRBJ1-6; D ambiguous. V was clipped by 2 bases and J by 4 bases, with 9 bases between them. There are 15 residues in the CDR3. CDR3 residues: CASSLPESYNSPLHF. The CDR3 nucleotides read TGTGCCAGCAGTTTACCGGAATCTTATAATTCACCCCTCCACTTT.

This clonotype was counted at least ten times. V and J are TRBV24-1 and TRBJ2-3; maybe TRBD1 (5 bases). The ends were cut back, 9 bases at V and 1 base at J, with 10 bases in the middle. The CDR3 totals 13 residues. Germline V lookup: CDR1 KGHDR, CDR2 SFDVKD. In DNA form, the CDR3 reads TGTGCCACCCAGGGTCGCGGCACAGATACGCAGTATTTT. Translated, it gives CATQGRGTDTQYF.

This clonotype occurred a few times. This chain connects TRBV5-1 to TRBJ2-1; 12 bases match TRBD2. The CDR3 consists of 18 residues. Germline V gene lookup returns CDR1 SGHRS and CDR2 YFSETQ. Losses at the gene ends were 4 bases for V and 0 bases for J; bases not matched to a gene: 8. The CDR3 here is CASSVGLAGRSSYNEQFF. The CDR3 DNA is TGCGCCAGCAGCGTAGGACTAGCGGGGAGAAGCTCCTACAATGAGCAGTTCTTC.

This clonotype occurred many times. V gene TRBV5-1 combines with J gene TRBJ2-7, with 7 bases that match TRBD1. This CDR3 has 15 amino acids. The germline V gene encodes CDR1 SGHRS and CDR2 YFSETQ. Losses at the gene ends were 3 bases for V and 9 bases for J; bases not matched to a gene: 15. In nucleotides, the CDR3 is TGCGCCAGCAGCTCGGAGGACAGGATTACCCGGGGGCAGTACTTC. It specifies CASSSEDRITRGQYF.

The CDR3, as DNA: TGTGCCAGCAGCTTTAAGAGGGGCGGGGGCCCGGCCCTGGATACGCAGTATTTT. Encoded protein: CASSFKRGGGPALDTQYF. The rearrangement joins TRBV11-2 to TRBJ2-3, with D perhaps TRBD2 (7 bases). This CDR3 is 18 amino acids long. Trimming left V 3 bases short and J 6 bases short, with 25 bases between. Germline V gene lookup returns CDR1 SGHAT and CDR2 FQNNGV.